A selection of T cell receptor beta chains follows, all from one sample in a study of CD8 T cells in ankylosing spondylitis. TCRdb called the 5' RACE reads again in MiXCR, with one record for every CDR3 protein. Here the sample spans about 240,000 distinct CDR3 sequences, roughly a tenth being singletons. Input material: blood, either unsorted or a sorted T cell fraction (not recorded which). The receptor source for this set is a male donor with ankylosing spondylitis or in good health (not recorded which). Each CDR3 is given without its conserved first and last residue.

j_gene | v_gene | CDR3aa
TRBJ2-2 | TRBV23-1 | ASKYRAREDTGELF
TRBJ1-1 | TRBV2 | ASSEDEGLNTEAF
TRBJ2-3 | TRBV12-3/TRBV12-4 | ASSPAGVTGLLYDTQY
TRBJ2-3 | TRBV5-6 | ASSLEQKYTDTQY
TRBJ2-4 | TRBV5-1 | ASSLGTQGSDIQY
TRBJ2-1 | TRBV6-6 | ASSYSPQGAQGEQF
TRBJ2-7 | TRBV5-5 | ASSLALAGGSSYEQY
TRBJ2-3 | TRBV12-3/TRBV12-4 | ASRQTSGGQY
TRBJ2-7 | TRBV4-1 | ASSQDRGSGASYEQY
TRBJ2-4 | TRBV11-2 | ASSSDIPKKVY
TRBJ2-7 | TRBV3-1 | ATCQLVPGPRGSYEQY
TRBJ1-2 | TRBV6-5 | ASSSGVHGYT
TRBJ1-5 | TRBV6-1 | ASEPFSNQPQH
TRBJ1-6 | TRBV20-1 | SARTGSFSSYNSPLH
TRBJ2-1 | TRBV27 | ASSSRTSGRSHEQF
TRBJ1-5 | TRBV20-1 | SARDGTVRRQPQH
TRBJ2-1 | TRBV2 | ASLSGYNNEQF
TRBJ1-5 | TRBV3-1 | ASSQAGGGTGNQPQH
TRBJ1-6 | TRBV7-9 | ASSLVGGNSPLH
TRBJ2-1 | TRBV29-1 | SVETGTGGWDEQF
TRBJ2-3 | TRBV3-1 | ASSQEVGIVTDTQY
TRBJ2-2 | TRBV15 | ATSRDILAERNTGELF
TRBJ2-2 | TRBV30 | AWSQTTLGELF
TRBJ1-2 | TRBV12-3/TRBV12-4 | ASSRTGAPNGYT
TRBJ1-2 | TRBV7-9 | ASSVVLPGNYGYT
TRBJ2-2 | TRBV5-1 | ASSFKGLVEAGELF
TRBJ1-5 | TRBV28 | ASSLGGGTANQPQH
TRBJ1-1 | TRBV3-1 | ASSQQGQAF
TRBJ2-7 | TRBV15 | ATSNPTGAYEQY
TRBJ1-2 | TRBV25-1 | ASTNTAAYGYT
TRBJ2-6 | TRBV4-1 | ASSQEAGSNSGANVLT
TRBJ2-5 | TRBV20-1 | SAQRGETQY
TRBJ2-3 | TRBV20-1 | SARVIQAPDTQY
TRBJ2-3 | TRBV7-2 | ASNLPDRVTDTQY
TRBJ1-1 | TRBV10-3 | AINHDRVGTEAF
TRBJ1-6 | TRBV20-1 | SARDRGGSPLH
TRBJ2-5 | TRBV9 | ASSVALQGQETQY
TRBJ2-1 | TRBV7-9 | ASSWDLYNEQF
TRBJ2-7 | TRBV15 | ATSSPGWSYEQY
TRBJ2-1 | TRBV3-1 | ASSQGASGYNEQF
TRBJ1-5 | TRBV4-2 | ASSQDYARQRNQPQH
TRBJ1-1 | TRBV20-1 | SKVRGGSDTEAF
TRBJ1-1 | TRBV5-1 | ASSPGGGTEAF
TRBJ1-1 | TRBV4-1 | ASSPDSTGGTEAF
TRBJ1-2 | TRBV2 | AKSPGQGRDGYT
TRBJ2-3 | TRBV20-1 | SAPSVTDTQY
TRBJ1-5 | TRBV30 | AWSGGSNQPQH
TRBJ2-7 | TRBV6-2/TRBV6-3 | ASNNDRGEQY